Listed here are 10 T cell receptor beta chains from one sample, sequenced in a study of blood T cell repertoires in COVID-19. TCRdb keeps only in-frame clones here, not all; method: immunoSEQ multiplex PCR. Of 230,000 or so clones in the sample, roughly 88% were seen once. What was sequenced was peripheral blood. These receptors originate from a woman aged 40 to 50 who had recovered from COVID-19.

CDR3 in DNA: TGTGCCATCAGCAGGGGGGGGGCGCGATCTCTATACAATGAGCAGTTCTTC. Encoded protein: CAISRGGARSLYNEQFF. The chain links TRBV6-2 or TRBV6-3 to TRBJ2-1, with D perhaps assigned TRBD1 or TRBD2 (7 bases each). Germline assignment: CDR1 MNHEY and CDR2 SVGEGT. Trimming pared 10 bases from V and 4 bases from J, leaving 26 bases between. The CDR3 loop spans 17 amino acids.

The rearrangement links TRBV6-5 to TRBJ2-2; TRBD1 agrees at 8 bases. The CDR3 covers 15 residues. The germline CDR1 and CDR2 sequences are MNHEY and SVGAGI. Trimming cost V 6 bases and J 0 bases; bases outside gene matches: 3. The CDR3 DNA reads TGTGCCAGCAGCACAGGGGGATCGAACACCGGGGAGCTGTTTTTT. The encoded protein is CASSTGGSNTGELFF.

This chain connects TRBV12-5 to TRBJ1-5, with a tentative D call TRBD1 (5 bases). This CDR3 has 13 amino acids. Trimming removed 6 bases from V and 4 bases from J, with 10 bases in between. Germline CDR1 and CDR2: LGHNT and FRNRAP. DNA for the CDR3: TGTGCTAGTGGAGGTTCAGGGAATCAGCCCCAGCATTTT. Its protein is CASGGSGNQPQHF. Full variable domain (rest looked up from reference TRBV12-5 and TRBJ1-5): DARVTQTPRHKVTEMGQEVTMRCQPILGHNTVFWYRQTMMQGLELLAYFRNRAPLDDSGMPKDRFSAEMPDATLATLKIQPSEPRDSAVYFCASGGSGNQPQHFGDGTRLSIL.

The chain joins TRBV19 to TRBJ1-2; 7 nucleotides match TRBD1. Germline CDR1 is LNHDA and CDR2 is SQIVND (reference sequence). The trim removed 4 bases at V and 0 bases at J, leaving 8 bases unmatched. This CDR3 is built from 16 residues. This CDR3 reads CASSRQGQQANYGYTF. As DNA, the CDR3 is TGTGCCAGTAGTAGACAGGGACAGCAAGCTAACTATGGCTACACCTTC. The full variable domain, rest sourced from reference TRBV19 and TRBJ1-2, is DGGITQSPKYLFRKEGQNVTLSCEQNLNHDAMYWYRQDPGQGLRLIYYSQIVNDFQKGDIAEGYSVSREKKESFPLTVTSAQKNPTAFYLCASSRQGQQANYGYTFGSGTRLTVV.

For the CDR3, the DNA is TGTGCCAGCAGCTCCCCCTTAGAGGTTTCTCGACAGGCCGAGACTTCACCCCTCCACTTT. This codes for CASSSPLEVSRQAETSPLHF. V usage is TRBV3-1 (or the pseudogene TRBV3-2) and J usage is TRBJ1-6, with D tentatively TRBD1 (6 bases). The CDR3 runs 20 residues. Trimming cost V 5 bases and J 9 bases, with 32 bases left between them. Germline-derived CDR1 and CDR2 are LGHDT and YNNKEL (reference sequence).

The CDR3 loop reads CASTNDFSYNEQFF. Written as DNA, the CDR3 is TGTGCCAGCACAAATGACTTCTCCTACAATGAGCAGTTCTTC. This chain uses TRBV7-2 with TRBJ2-1; D gene ambiguous. Germline V CDR1 and CDR2: SGHTA, FQGNSA. V lost 7 bases and J lost 0, with 10 bases in between. The CDR3 has 14 amino acids.

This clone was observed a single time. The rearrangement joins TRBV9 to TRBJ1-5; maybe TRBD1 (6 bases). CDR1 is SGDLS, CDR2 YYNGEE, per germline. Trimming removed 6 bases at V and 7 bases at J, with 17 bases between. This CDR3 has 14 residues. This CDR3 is CASTVGGAQQPQHF. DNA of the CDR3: TGTGCCAGCACCGTGGGGGGGGCGCAGCAGCCCCAGCATTTT.

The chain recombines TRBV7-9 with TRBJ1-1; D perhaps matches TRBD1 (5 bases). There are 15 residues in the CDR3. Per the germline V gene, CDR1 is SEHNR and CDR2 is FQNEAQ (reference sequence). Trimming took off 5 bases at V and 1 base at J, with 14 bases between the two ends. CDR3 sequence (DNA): TGTGCCAGCAGCACACACAGGAGTAAGAACACTGAAGCTTTCTTT. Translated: CASSTHRSKNTEAFF.

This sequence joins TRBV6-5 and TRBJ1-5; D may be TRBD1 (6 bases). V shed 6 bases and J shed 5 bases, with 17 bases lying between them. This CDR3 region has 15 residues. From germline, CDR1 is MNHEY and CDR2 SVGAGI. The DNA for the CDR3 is TGTGCCAGCAGACCACAGGGAAAGGGACATCAGCCCCAGCATTTT. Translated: CASRPQGKGHQPQHF.

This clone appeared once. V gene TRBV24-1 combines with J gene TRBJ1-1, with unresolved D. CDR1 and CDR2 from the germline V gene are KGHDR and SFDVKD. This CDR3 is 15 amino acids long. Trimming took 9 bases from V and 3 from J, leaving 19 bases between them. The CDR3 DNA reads TGTGCCACCCATCGGGTCGAGGAAACGTACACTGAAGCTTTCTTT. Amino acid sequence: CATHRVEETYTEAFF.